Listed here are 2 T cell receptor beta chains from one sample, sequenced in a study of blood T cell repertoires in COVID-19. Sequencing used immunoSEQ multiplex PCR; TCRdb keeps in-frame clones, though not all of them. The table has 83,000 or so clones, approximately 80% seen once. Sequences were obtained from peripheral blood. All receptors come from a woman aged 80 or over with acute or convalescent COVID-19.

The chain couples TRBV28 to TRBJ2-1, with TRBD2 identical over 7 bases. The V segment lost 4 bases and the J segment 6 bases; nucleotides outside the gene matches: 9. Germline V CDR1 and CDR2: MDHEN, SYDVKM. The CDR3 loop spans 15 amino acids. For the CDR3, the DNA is TGTGCCAGCAGTTATACTAGCGCCAACCTCAATGAGCAGTTCTTC. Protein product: CASSYTSANLNEQFF.

This CDR3 is CASSFQGGGNTIYF. The CDR3 nucleotides read TGTGCCAGCAGCTTCCAGGGTGGTGGAAACACCATATATTTT. The chain employs TRBV5-5 and TRBJ1-3, with D maybe TRBD1 (5 bases). The V end was cut by 2 bases, the J end by 3 bases, with 9 bases between. This CDR3 contains 14 residues. CDR1 SGHKS and CDR2 YYEKEE come from the germline V gene (reference sequence).